This is a list of T cell receptor beta chains from one sample in a study of T cell changes during pregnancy in multiple sclerosis. The method was immunoSEQ multiplex PCR; TCRdb's version includes in-frame clones alone and lacks a portion of them. The sample yields around 40,000 clones, 89% seen once. This specimen was CD4+ T cells from peripheral blood mononuclear cells, taken in the first trimester of pregnancy. The receptor set was obtained from a female donor with multiple sclerosis, enrolled in a pregnancy study. Each CDR3 is given with its conserved first and last residue. The order of the fields is V gene, clone size, D gene, J gene, CDR3 protein, CDR3 DNA. The D gene is left open where the match is weak. A clone size is listed for some rows: how often the clone was seen (once, few, many), or a class if it is expanded.

TRBV6-5,NA,NA,TRBJ2-7,CASTRGGGYAYEQYF,TGTGCCAGCACCCGGGGTGGCGGGTACGCCTACGAGCAGTACTTC
TRBV7-3,NA,NA,TRBJ2-5,CASSLNNQETQYF,TGTGCCAGCAGCTTAAACAACCAAGAGACCCAGTACTTC
TRBV6-5,NA,NA,TRBJ1-2,CASGPRGSQNYGYTF,TGTGCCAGTGGCCCCAGAGGCTCTCAAAACTATGGCTACACCTTC
TRBV18,NA,NA,TRBJ2-2,CASSPGASNTGELFF,TGTGCCAGCTCACCCGGAGCCTCGAACACCGGGGAGCTGTTTTTT
TRBV28,medium-sized,TRBD1,TRBJ2-7,CASSSTGTGLYEQYF,TGTGCCAGCAGTTCAACCGGGACAGGACTCTACGAGCAGTACTTC
TRBV28,NA,TRBD1,TRBJ1-2,CAGGTGGVGIYGYTF,TGTGCCGGAGGGACAGGGGGCGTGGGTATCTATGGCTACACCTTC
TRBV2,NA,TRBD2,TRBJ2-5,CASQGGLAGAETQYF,TGTGCCAGTCAGGGTGGACTAGCGGGAGCCGAGACCCAGTACTTC
TRBV19,NA,TRBD1,TRBJ1-2,CASSPDRGYNYGYTF,TGTGCCAGTAGTCCAGACAGGGGTTACAACTATGGCTACACCTTC
TRBV4-1,NA,TRBD2,TRBJ2-3,CASSPLRESSGRADTQYF,TGCGCCAGCAGCCCCCTGAGGGAATCTAGCGGGAGGGCAGATACGCAGTATTTT
TRBV2,NA,NA,TRBJ2-7,CASRPGLSYEQYF,TGTGCCAGCAGGCCGGGACTCTCCTACGAGCAGTACTTC
TRBV5-1,NA,TRBD1,TRBJ1-2,CASSFGTGNYGYTF,TGCGCCAGCAGCTTCGGGACAGGCAACTATGGCTACACCTTC
TRBV10-3,NA,TRBD1,TRBJ2-2,CAISGQQGALNTGELFF,TGTGCCATCAGTGGCCAGCAGGGGGCCCTGAACACCGGGGAGCTGTTTTTT
TRBV28,NA,NA,TRBJ1-5,CASKILGDSNQPQHF,TGTGCCAGCAAAATCTTAGGGGATAGCAATCAGCCCCAGCATTTT
TRBV28,NA,NA,TRBJ2-7,CASTRPGQSYEQYF,TGTGCCAGCACCCGGCCCGGACAGTCCTACGAGCAGTACTTC
TRBV7-2,NA,TRBD2,TRBJ2-1,CASSLGGAGRALNEQFF,TGTGCCAGCAGCTTAGGGGGAGCCGGGAGGGCCCTCAATGAGCAGTTCTTC
TRBV18,NA,NA,TRBJ2-1,CASSPVWDTYNEQFF,TGTGCCAGCTCACCAGTCTGGGACACCTACAATGAGCAGTTCTTC
TRBV11-2,NA,NA,TRBJ1-1,CASSDIVRGRTEAFF,TGTGCCAGCAGCGACATCGTGCGGGGTCGGACTGAAGCTTTCTTT
TRBV7-2,NA,NA,TRBJ1-1,CASSLSPAGGNTEAFF,TGTGCCAGCAGCTTAAGCCCAGCGGGTGGGAACACTGAAGCTTTCTTT
TRBV5-1,NA,NA,TRBJ1-2,CASSLEVRVYGYTF,TGCGCCAGCAGCTTGGAAGTCAGGGTATATGGCTACACCTTC
TRBV2,NA,NA,TRBJ1-5,CASSEARNSNQPQHF,TGTGCCAGCAGTGAAGCGCGGAATAGCAATCAGCCCCAGCATTTT
TRBV7-9,NA,NA,TRBJ1-1,CASSFSSSNTEAFF,TGTGCCAGCAGCTTTAGTTCATCGAACACTGAAGCTTTCTTT
TRBV19,NA,TRBD1,TRBJ1-5,CASSTQTGLGSNQPQHF,TGTGCCAGTAGTACTCAGACAGGGTTGGGAAGCAATCAGCCCCAGCATTTT
TRBV7-9,NA,NA,TRBJ2-7,CASSSGVRSYEQYF,TGTGCCAGCAGCTCAGGGGTAAGGTCCTACGAGCAGTACTTC
TRBV19,NA,TRBD2,TRBJ2-7,CASSMELAGPYEQYF,TGTGCCAGTAGTATGGAGCTAGCGGGTCCCTACGAGCAGTACTTC
TRBV5-1,NA,NA,TRBJ2-1,CASSPPKLADNEQFF,TGCGCCAGCAGCCCTCCGAAACTAGCTGACAATGAGCAGTTCTTC
TRBV19,NA,TRBD1,TRBJ1-1,CASQGVSNTEAFF,TGTGCCAGTCAGGGGGTAAGCAACACTGAAGCTTTCTTT
TRBV27,NA,NA,TRBJ2-5,CASSRPHGSTQYF,TGTGCCAGCAGTCGCCCCCACGGTTCGACCCAGTACTTC
TRBV29-1,NA,NA,TRBJ2-5,CSVKYRSGVEETQYF,TGCAGCGTTAAGTACAGGAGTGGGGTCGAAGAGACCCAGTACTTC
TRBV18,NA,TRBD1,TRBJ2-7,CASSPRYSTGEDREQYF,TGTGCCAGCTCACCCAGATATTCGACAGGGGAGGATCGGGAGCAGTACTTC
TRBV1,NA,NA,TRBJ1-1,CTKDQKGTGGHTEAFF,TGCACCAAAGACCAAAAGGGGACAGGGGGTCACACTGAAGCTTTCTTT
TRBV5-4,NA,NA,TRBJ2-7,CASSLAGSDYEQYF,TGTGCCAGCAGCTTGGCCGGGAGCGACTACGAGCAGTACTTC
TRBV29-1,NA,TRBD2,TRBJ2-3,CSVRSTSVDTQYF,TGCAGCGTTCGGTCGACTAGCGTAGATACGCAGTATTTT
TRBV29-1,NA,TRBD1,TRBJ2-1,CSAQGARGGEQFF,TGCAGCGCACAGGGGGCGAGGGGGGGTGAGCAGTTCTTC
TRBV21-1,NA,NA,TRBJ2-1,CASSKEWTSEKVVYNEQFF,TGTGCCAGCAGCAAAGAGTGGACTAGCGAAAAGGTCGTCTACAATGAGCAGTTCTTC
TRBV28,few,TRBD2,TRBJ2-1,CAIKTSGRYEQFF,TGTGCCATCAAGACTAGCGGGAGGTATGAGCAGTTCTTC
TRBV4-1,NA,TRBD1,TRBJ2-3,CASSQVDRGTDTQYF,TGCGCCAGCAGCCAAGTGGACAGGGGCACAGATACGCAGTATTTT
TRBV19,NA,TRBD2,TRBJ2-3,CASSPRGGFTDTQYF,TGTGCCAGTAGTCCTCGGGGGGGATTCACAGATACGCAGTATTTT
TRBV2,once,NA,TRBJ2-5,CASRGGSGGTQYF,TGTGCCAGCAGGGGAGGCAGTGGAGGTACCCAGTACTTC